The next 6 T cell receptor beta chains were all read from a single sample in a study of CD8 T cells in Susac syndrome. Random hexamers were used to reverse transcribe about 0.45 to 1 ug of RNA. TCRdb processed the immunoSEQ multiplex PCR reads anew with MiXCR; each CDR3 protein has one entry. The sample includes roughly 130,000 distinct CDR3 sequences, 96% of them seen just once. The sequenced sample was CD4+ T cells from PBMCs. The receptors come from a human donor with Susac syndrome.

The chain couples TRBV20-1 to TRBJ1-1; D is uncertain. Germline V gives CDR1 DFQATT, CDR2 SNEGSKA (reference sequence). V shed 5 bases and J shed 6 bases, with 19 bases lying between them. The CDR3 has 14 residues. CDR3 sequence reads: CSAPPSARRSEAFF. CDR3 nucleotide sequence: TGCAGTGCTCCACCATCAGCCCGGAGATCTGAAGCTTTCTTT.

This clonotype appeared once. V and J are TRBV10-3 and TRBJ1-1, with a possible D match to TRBD1 (6 bases). Per germline, CDR1 ENHRY and CDR2 SYGVKD. The CDR3 length is 13 residues. Between the trimmed V and J ends, which lost 6 bases and 4 bases, there was a span of 12 bases. The DNA of the CDR3 is TGTGCCATCAGAAGGGACATAGGCACTGAAGCTTTCTTT. Protein: CAIRRDIGTEAFF.

V gene TRBV7-9 combines with J gene TRBJ1-2; the D gene is possibly TRBD1 (6 bases). The CDR3 is 13 amino acids. V was shortened by 2 bases and J by 8 bases, with 12 bases between the two germline ends. Germline V gene data show CDR1 as SEHNR and CDR2 as FQNEAQ (reference sequence). The CDR3, as DNA: TGTGCCAGCAGCTTACACAGGGACGGAGGCTACACCTTC. This gives the protein CASSLHRDGGYTF.

V gene TRBV10-3 combines with J gene TRBJ1-2, with D possibly TRBD1 on 5 matching bases. The CDR3 totals 12 residues. Germline V gene lookup returns CDR1 ENHRY and CDR2 SYGVKD. The V and J ends lost 2 bases and 8 bases respectively, with 9 bases between them. The CDR3 loop reads CAISENGDGYTF. CDR3 nucleotides: TGTGCCATCAGTGAGAATGGGGACGGCTACACCTTC.

The gene calls are TRBV7-2 and TRBJ2-5, with 7 nucleotides matching TRBD1. This CDR3 contains 14 residues. With 2 bases clipped from V and 3 bases from J, the junction kept 3 bases outside the gene matches. CDR1 and CDR2 from the germline V gene are SGHTA and FQGNSA. CDR3 sequence: CASSLFRGKETQYF. In nucleotides, the CDR3 is TGTGCCAGCAGCTTATTCAGGGGGAAAGAGACCCAGTACTTC. Together with reference TRBV7-2 and TRBJ2-5, the CDR3 gives the full variable domain: GAGVSQSPSNKVTEKGKDVELRCDPISGHTALYWYRQSLGQGLEFLIYFQGNSAPDKSGLPSDRFSAERTGGSVSTLTIQRTQQEDSAVYLCASSLFRGKETQYFGPGTRLLVL.

V usage is TRBV29-1 and J usage is TRBJ1-1; possible D gene TRBD1, 5 bases. CDR3 size: 13 residues. The ends were cut back, 5 bases at V and 5 bases at J, with 15 bases in the middle. Per germline, CDR1 SQVTM and CDR2 ANQGSEA. The CDR3, as DNA: TGCAGCGTTATGAGGCAGGGAGGTACTGAAGCTTTCTTT. As protein: CSVMRQGGTEAFF.